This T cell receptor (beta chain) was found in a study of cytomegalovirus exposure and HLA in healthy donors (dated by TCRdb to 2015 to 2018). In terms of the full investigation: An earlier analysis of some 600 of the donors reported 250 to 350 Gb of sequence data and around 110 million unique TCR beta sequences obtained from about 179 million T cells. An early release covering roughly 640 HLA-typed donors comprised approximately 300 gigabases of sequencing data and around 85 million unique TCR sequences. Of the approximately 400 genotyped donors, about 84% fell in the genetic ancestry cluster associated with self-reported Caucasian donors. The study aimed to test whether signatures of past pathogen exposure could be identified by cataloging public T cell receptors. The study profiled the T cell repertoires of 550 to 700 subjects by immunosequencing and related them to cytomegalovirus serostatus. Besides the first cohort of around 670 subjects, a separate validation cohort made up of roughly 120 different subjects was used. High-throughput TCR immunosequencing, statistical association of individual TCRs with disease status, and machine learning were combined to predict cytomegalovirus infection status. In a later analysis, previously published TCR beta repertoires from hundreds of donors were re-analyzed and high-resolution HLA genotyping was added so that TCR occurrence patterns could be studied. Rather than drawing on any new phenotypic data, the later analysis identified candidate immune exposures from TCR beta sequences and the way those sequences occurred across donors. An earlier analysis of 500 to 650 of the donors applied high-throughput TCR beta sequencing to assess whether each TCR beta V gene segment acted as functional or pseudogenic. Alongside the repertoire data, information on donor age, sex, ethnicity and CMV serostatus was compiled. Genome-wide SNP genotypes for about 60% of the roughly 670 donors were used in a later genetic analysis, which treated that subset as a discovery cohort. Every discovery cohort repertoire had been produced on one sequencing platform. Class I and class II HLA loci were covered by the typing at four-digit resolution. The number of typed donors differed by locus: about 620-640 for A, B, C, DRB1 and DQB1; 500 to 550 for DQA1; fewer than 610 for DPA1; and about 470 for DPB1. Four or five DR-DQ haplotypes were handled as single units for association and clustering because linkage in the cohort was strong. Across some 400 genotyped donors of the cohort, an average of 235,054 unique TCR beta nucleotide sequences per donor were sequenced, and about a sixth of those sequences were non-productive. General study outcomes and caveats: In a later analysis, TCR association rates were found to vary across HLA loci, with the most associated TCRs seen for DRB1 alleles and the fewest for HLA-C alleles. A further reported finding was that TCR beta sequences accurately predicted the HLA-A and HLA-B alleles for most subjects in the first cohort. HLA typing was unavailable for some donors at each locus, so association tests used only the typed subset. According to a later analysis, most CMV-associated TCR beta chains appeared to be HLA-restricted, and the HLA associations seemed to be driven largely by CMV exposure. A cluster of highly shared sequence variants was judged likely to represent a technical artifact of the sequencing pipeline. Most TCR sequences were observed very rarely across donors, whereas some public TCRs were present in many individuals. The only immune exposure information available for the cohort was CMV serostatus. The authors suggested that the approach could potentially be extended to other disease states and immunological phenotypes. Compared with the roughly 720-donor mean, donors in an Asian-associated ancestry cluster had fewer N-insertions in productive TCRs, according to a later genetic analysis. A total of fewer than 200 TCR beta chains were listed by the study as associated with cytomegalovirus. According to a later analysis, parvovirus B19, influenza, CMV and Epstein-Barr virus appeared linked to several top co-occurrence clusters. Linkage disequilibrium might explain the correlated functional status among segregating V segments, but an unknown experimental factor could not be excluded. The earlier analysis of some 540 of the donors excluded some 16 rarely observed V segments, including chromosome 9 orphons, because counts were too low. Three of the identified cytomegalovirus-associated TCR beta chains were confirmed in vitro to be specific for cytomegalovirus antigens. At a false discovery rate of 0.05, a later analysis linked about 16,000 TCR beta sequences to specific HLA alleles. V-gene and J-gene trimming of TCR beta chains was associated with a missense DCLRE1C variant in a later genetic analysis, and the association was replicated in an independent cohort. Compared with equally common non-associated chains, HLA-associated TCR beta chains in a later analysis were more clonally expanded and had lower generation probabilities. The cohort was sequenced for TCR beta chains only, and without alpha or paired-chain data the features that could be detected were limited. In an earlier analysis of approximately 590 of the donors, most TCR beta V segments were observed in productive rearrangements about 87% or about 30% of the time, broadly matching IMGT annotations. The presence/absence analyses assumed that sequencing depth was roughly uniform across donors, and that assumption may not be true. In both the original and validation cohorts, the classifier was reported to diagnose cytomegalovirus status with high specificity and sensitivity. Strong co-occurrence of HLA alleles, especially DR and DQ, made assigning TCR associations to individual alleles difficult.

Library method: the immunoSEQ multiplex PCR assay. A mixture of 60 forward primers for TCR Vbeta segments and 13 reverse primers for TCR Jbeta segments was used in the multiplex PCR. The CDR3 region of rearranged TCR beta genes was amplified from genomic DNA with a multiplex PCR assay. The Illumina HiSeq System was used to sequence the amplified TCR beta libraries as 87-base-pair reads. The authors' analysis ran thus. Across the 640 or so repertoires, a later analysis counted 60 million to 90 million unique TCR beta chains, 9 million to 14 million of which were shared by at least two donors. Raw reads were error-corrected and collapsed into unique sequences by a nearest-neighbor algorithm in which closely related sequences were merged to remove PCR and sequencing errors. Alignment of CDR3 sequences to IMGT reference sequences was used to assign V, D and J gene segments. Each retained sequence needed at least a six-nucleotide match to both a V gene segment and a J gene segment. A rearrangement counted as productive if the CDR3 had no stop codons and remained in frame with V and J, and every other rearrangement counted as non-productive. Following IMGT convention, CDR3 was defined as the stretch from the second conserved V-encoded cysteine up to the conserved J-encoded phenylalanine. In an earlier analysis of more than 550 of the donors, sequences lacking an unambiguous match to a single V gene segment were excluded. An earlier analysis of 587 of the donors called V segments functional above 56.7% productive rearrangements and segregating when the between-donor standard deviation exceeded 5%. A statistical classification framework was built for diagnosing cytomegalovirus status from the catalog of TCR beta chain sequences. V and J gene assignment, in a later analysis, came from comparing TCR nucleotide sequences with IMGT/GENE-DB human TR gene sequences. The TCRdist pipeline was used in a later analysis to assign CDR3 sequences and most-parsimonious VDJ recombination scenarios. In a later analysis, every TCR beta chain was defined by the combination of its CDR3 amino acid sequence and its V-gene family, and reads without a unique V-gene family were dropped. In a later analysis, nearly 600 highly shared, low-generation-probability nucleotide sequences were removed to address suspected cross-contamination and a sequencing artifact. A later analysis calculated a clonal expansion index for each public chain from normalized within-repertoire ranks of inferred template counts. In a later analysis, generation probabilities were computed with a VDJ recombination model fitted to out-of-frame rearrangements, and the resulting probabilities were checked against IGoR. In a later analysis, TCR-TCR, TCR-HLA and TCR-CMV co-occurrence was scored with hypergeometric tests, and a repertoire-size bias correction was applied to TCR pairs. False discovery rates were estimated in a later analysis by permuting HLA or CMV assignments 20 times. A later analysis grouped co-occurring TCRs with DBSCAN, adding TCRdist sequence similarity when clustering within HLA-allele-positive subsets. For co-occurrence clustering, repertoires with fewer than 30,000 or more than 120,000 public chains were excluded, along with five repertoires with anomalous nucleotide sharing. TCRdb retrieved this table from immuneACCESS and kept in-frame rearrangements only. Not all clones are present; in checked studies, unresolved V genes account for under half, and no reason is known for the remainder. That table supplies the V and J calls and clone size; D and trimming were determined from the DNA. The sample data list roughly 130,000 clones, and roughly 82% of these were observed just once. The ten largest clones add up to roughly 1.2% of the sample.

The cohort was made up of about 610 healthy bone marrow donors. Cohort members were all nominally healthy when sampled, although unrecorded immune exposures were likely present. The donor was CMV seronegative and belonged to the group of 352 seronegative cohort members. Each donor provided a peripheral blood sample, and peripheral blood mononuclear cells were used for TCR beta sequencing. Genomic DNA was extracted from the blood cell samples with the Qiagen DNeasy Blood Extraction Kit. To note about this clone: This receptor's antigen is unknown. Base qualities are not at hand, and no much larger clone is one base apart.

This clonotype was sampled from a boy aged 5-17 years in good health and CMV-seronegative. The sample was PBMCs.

The sequenced DNA is TGTGCCAGCAGACGGGACAGGGCGTCGAACACTGAAGCTTTCTTT. Translated, it reads CASRRDRASNTEAFF. The sequence joins TRBV27 to TRBJ1-1, with 9 junctional bases fitting TRBD1. The CDR3 has 15 amino acids, counting the end cysteine and phenylalanine. Here the CDR3 DNA is all that survives: 45 bases in frame from base 1. The germline V end is reduced by 6 bases and the J end by 1 base; junction bases left unmatched: 6. Sequences MNHEY (CDR1) and SMNVEV (CDR2) are obtained from the germline V gene (reference sequence).